This is a list of T cell receptor beta chains from one sample in a study of CD8 T cells in ankylosing spondylitis. A single record per CDR3 protein comes from TCRdb applying MiXCR to the 5' RACE reads. The sample has about 220,000 distinct CDR3 sequences, about 11% seen once. Input material: blood, either unsorted or a sorted T cell fraction (not recorded which). These receptors were taken from a male donor with ankylosing spondylitis or in good health (not recorded which). CDR3s include the opening cysteine and the closing phenylalanine or tryptophan. The D gene is left open where the match is weak. Size values are once, few and many counts, or a class for expanded clones, and some rows have none.

v_call: TRBV29-1; j_call: TRBJ2-7; cdr3_length: 13; d_call: .; clone_size: many; cdr3_aa: CSVEERATYEQYF; cdr3_nt: TGCAGCGTTGAAGAAAGGGCCACCTACGAGCAGTACTTC
v_call: TRBV18; j_call: TRBJ1-1; cdr3_length: 16; d_call: .; clone_size: .; cdr3_aa: CASSPQGGMRNTEAFF; cdr3_nt: TGTGCCAGCTCACCACAGGGGGGGATGCGGAACACTGAAGCTTTCTTT
v_call: TRBV12-3/TRBV12-4; j_call: TRBJ1-1; cdr3_length: 13; d_call: .; clone_size: many; cdr3_aa: CASSSRGTAQAFF; cdr3_nt: TGTGCCAGCAGTTCCCGCGGGACCGCCCAAGCTTTCTTT
v_call: TRBV15; j_call: TRBJ2-2; cdr3_length: 16; d_call: TRBD2; clone_size: .; cdr3_aa: CATSRAGGAGTGELFF; cdr3_nt: TGTGCCACCAGCAGAGCGGGGGGGGCGGGAACCGGGGAGCTGTTTTTT
v_call: TRBV7-3; j_call: TRBJ2-3; cdr3_length: 15; d_call: TRBD1; clone_size: many; cdr3_aa: CASSSGGSVTDTQYF; cdr3_nt: TGTGCCAGCAGCTCAGGGGGCTCGGTCACAGATACGCAGTATTTT
v_call: TRBV4-2; j_call: TRBJ2-3; cdr3_length: 15; d_call: .; clone_size: many; cdr3_aa: CASSQGGGEADTQYF; cdr3_nt: TGTGCCAGCAGCCAAGGGGGCGGGGAGGCAGATACGCAGTATTTT
v_call: TRBV18; j_call: TRBJ2-7; cdr3_length: 11; d_call: .; clone_size: few; cdr3_aa: CASTAQDEQYF; cdr3_nt: TGTGCCAGCACAGCGCAGGACGAGCAGTACTTC
v_call: TRBV19; j_call: TRBJ1-1; cdr3_length: 13; d_call: .; clone_size: many; cdr3_aa: CASTIMGATEAFF; cdr3_nt: TGTGCCAGTACTATCATGGGGGCCACTGAAGCTTTCTTT
v_call: TRBV7-2; j_call: TRBJ2-1; cdr3_length: 15; d_call: .; clone_size: .; cdr3_aa: CASTSRGAGDNEQFF; cdr3_nt: TGTGCCAGCACCTCCCGGGGGGCTGGGGACAATGAGCAGTTCTTC
v_call: TRBV7-2; j_call: TRBJ2-5; cdr3_length: 17; d_call: .; clone_size: .; cdr3_aa: CASSLVPVTAGQETQYF; cdr3_nt: TGTGCCAGCAGCTTAGTCCCCGTAACGGCGGGGCAAGAGACCCAGTACTTC
v_call: TRBV20-1; j_call: TRBJ2-6; cdr3_length: 16; d_call: TRBD1; clone_size: many; cdr3_aa: CSARPSGTAGANVLTF; cdr3_nt: TGCAGTGCTAGACCGTCCGGGACAGCTGGGGCCAACGTCCTGACTTTC
v_call: TRBV20-1; j_call: TRBJ1-3; cdr3_length: 16; d_call: .; clone_size: many; cdr3_aa: CSARDSARATGNTIYF; cdr3_nt: TGCAGTGCTAGAGATTCGGCCAGGGCTACTGGAAACACCATATATTTT
v_call: TRBV4-2; j_call: TRBJ2-3; cdr3_length: 13; d_call: .; clone_size: .; cdr3_aa: CASSQDEENTQYF; cdr3_nt: TGTGCCAGCAGCCAAGATGAGGAAAATACGCAGTATTTT
v_call: TRBV12-3/TRBV12-4; j_call: TRBJ1-1; cdr3_length: 14; d_call: TRBD1; clone_size: .; cdr3_aa: CASSLTGQGLNVFF; cdr3_nt: TGTGCCAGCAGTTTGACGGGACAGGGTTTAAATGTTTTCTTT
v_call: TRBV7-9; j_call: TRBJ1-1; cdr3_length: 14; d_call: TRBD1; clone_size: few; cdr3_aa: CASGPTGRDTEAFF; cdr3_nt: TGTGCCAGCGGACCGACAGGGCGGGACACTGAAGCTTTCTTT
v_call: TRBV7-9; j_call: TRBJ1-6; cdr3_length: 15; d_call: TRBD1; clone_size: .; cdr3_aa: CASRGTGGDNSPLHF; cdr3_nt: TGTGCCAGCAGAGGGACAGGGGGGGATAATTCACCCCTCCACTTT
v_call: TRBV3-1; j_call: TRBJ1-2; cdr3_length: 14; d_call: .; clone_size: .; cdr3_aa: CASKFGGGDYGYTF; cdr3_nt: TGTGCCAGCAAGTTCGGCGGGGGAGACTATGGCTACACCTTC
v_call: TRBV3-1; j_call: TRBJ2-2; cdr3_length: 18; d_call: .; clone_size: few; cdr3_aa: CASSQDLGPGGGTGELFF; cdr3_nt: TGTGCCAGCAGCCAAGATTTGGGACCTGGTGGGGGGACCGGGGAGCTGTTTTTT
v_call: TRBV3-1; j_call: TRBJ1-1; cdr3_length: 14; d_call: TRBD1; clone_size: few; cdr3_aa: CASSQAGQSAEAFF; cdr3_nt: TGTGCCAGCAGCCAAGCGGGACAGAGTGCTGAAGCTTTCTTT
v_call: TRBV7-2; j_call: TRBJ2-1; cdr3_length: 15; d_call: TRBD2; clone_size: many; cdr3_aa: CASSLGTSYYNEQFF; cdr3_nt: TGTGCCAGCAGCTTAGGGACTAGCTACTACAATGAGCAGTTCTTC
v_call: TRBV7-6; j_call: TRBJ2-3; cdr3_length: 13; d_call: .; clone_size: many; cdr3_aa: CASSEELSDTQYF; cdr3_nt: TGTGCCAGCAGCGAGGAACTTTCAGATACGCAGTATTTT
v_call: TRBV5-6; j_call: TRBJ1-1; cdr3_length: 13; d_call: .; clone_size: .; cdr3_aa: CASSLEDTEGAFF; cdr3_nt: TGTGCCAGCAGCTTGGAGGACACCGAGGGAGCTTTCTTT
v_call: TRBV3-1; j_call: TRBJ2-3; cdr3_length: 14; d_call: .; clone_size: few; cdr3_aa: CASSPRGETDTQYF; cdr3_nt: TGTGCCAGCAGCCCCAGAGGGGAAACAGATACGCAGTATTTT
v_call: TRBV5-1; j_call: TRBJ2-2; cdr3_length: 17; d_call: .; clone_size: .; cdr3_aa: CASSSAALTSNTGELFF; cdr3_nt: TGCGCCAGCAGCTCAGCCGCTCTAACGTCAAACACCGGGGAGCTGTTTTTT
v_call: TRBV7-9; j_call: TRBJ2-5; cdr3_length: 14; d_call: TRBD1; clone_size: .; cdr3_aa: CASSSRQGDETQYF; cdr3_nt: TGTGCCAGCAGCTCAAGACAGGGAGACGAGACCCAGTACTTC
v_call: TRBV12-3/TRBV12-4; j_call: TRBJ1-2; cdr3_length: 16; d_call: TRBD1; clone_size: .; cdr3_aa: CASSFQSGTGGLGYTF; cdr3_nt: TGTGCCAGCAGTTTTCAATCCGGGACAGGGGGTCTTGGCTACACCTTC
v_call: TRBV28; j_call: TRBJ1-5; cdr3_length: 14; d_call: TRBD1; clone_size: many; cdr3_aa: CASRPTGDNQPQHF; cdr3_nt: TGTGCCAGCAGGCCGACAGGGGACAATCAGCCCCAGCATTTT
v_call: TRBV7-3; j_call: TRBJ1-2; cdr3_length: 15; d_call: .; clone_size: many; cdr3_aa: CASSPSPGSNYGYTF; cdr3_nt: TGTGCCAGCAGCCCCAGCCCAGGGTCTAACTATGGCTACACCTTC
v_call: TRBV29-1; j_call: TRBJ2-5; cdr3_length: 14; d_call: .; clone_size: many; cdr3_aa: CSARDIVTGETQYF; cdr3_nt: TGCAGCGCTAGGGACATTGTTACGGGAGAGACCCAGTACTTC
v_call: TRBV27; j_call: TRBJ1-2; cdr3_length: 12; d_call: .; clone_size: many; cdr3_aa: CASSLRGNGYTF; cdr3_nt: TGTGCCAGCAGTTTACGGGGTAATGGCTACACCTTC
v_call: TRBV11-2; j_call: TRBJ2-5; cdr3_length: 13; d_call: .; clone_size: few; cdr3_aa: CASSSLGRETQYF; cdr3_nt: TGTGCCAGCAGCTCTCTGGGCCGAGAGACCCAGTACTTC
v_call: TRBV7-9; j_call: TRBJ1-3; cdr3_length: 16; d_call: TRBD1; clone_size: many; cdr3_aa: CASSALAGTAGNTIYF; cdr3_nt: TGTGCCAGCAGCGCCCTCGCAGGGACAGCTGGAAACACCATATATTTT
v_call: TRBV7-7; j_call: TRBJ2-1; cdr3_length: 15; d_call: TRBD2; clone_size: many; cdr3_aa: CASSQGLAGDNEQFF; cdr3_nt: TGTGCTAGCAGCCAGGGACTAGCGGGGGACAATGAGCAGTTCTTC
v_call: TRBV20-1; j_call: TRBJ1-1; cdr3_length: 13; d_call: .; clone_size: many; cdr3_aa: CSARAGQYTEAFF; cdr3_nt: TGCAGTGCTAGAGCAGGACAGTACACTGAAGCTTTCTTT
v_call: TRBV20-1; j_call: TRBJ1-5; cdr3_length: 15; d_call: .; clone_size: many; cdr3_aa: CSARVEDNRNQPQHF; cdr3_nt: TGCAGTGCTAGAGTTGAGGACAACCGCAATCAGCCCCAGCATTTT
v_call: TRBV5-1; j_call: TRBJ1-2; cdr3_length: 15; d_call: .; clone_size: many; cdr3_aa: CASSLGLRQGYGYTF; cdr3_nt: TGCGCCAGCAGCTTGGGGTTACGGCAGGGCTATGGCTACACCTTC
v_call: TRBV7-8; j_call: TRBJ2-2; cdr3_length: 18; d_call: .; clone_size: many; cdr3_aa: CASSLPSVGIRSTGELFF; cdr3_nt: TGTGCCAGCAGCTTACCGTCGGTTGGCATCAGGAGCACCGGGGAGCTGTTTTTT
v_call: TRBV6-2/TRBV6-3; j_call: TRBJ1-1; cdr3_length: 11; d_call: .; clone_size: .; cdr3_aa: CASNQGTEAFF; cdr3_nt: TGTGCCAGCAACCAAGGGACTGAAGCTTTCTTT
v_call: TRBV4-2; j_call: TRBJ2-1; cdr3_length: 15; d_call: .; clone_size: .; cdr3_aa: CARGAGILSYNEQFF; cdr3_nt: TGTGCCAGGGGAGCCGGGATCCTCTCCTACAATGAGCAGTTCTTC
v_call: TRBV7-3; j_call: TRBJ1-2; cdr3_length: 13; d_call: TRBD1; clone_size: .; cdr3_aa: CASSDRVGYGFTF; cdr3_nt: TGTGCCAGCAGCGACAGGGTTGGGTATGGCTTCACCTTC
v_call: TRBV7-2; j_call: TRBJ2-2; cdr3_length: 15; d_call: TRBD2; clone_size: many; cdr3_aa: CASSASGGDTGELFF; cdr3_nt: TGTGCCAGCAGCGCTAGCGGGGGGGACACCGGGGAGCTGTTTTTT
v_call: TRBV5-1; j_call: TRBJ2-2; cdr3_length: 18; d_call: .; clone_size: many; cdr3_aa: CASSFAGPEFSQVGELFF; cdr3_nt: TGCGCCAGCAGCTTTGCCGGCCCAGAGTTTTCCCAGGTCGGGGAGCTGTTTTTT